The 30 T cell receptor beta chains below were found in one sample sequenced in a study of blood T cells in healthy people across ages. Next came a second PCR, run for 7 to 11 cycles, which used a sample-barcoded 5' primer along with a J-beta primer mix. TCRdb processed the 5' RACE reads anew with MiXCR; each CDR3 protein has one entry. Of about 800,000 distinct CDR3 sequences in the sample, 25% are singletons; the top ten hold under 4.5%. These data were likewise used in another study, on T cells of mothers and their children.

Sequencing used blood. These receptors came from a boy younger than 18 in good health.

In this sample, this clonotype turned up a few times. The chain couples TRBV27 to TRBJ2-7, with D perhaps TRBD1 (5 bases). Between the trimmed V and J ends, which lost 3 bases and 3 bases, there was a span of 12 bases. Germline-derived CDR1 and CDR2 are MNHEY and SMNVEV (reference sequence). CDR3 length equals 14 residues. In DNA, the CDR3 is TGTGCCAGCAGTTTGAAACAGACAGACTACGAGCAGTACTTC. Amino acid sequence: CASSLKQTDYEQYF.

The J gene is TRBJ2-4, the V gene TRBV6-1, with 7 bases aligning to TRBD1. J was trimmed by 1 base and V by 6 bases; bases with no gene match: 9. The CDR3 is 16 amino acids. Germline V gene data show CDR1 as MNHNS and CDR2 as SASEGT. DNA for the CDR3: TGTGCCAGCAGCAAAACGCAGGACAGGGCCAAAAACATTCAGTACTTC. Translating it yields CASSKTQDRAKNIQYF.

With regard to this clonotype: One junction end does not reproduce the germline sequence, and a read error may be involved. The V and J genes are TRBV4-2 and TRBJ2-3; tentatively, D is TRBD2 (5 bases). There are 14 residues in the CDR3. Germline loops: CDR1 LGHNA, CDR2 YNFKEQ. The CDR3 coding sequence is TGTGCCAGCACCCAAGACGGGGTTACAGATACGCAGTATTTT. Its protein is CASTQDGVTDTQYF.

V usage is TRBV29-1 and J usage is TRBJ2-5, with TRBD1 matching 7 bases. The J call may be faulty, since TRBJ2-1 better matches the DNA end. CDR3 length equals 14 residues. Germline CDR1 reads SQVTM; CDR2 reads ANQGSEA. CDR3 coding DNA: TGCAGCGTTGAAGGACAGGGACAATGGTATGAGCAGTTCTTC. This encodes CSVEGQGQWYEQFF.

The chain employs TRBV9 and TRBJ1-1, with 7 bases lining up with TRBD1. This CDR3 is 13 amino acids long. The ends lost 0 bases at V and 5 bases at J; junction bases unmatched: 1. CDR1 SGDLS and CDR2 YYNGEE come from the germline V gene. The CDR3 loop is CASSVDRGTEAFF. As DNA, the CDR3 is TGTGCCAGCAGCGTAGACAGGGGTACTGAAGCTTTCTTT.

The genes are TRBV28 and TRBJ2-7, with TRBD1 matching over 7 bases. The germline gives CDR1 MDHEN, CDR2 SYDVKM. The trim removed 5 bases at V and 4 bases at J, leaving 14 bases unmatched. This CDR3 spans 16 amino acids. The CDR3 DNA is TGTGCCAGCAGTGGTGACAGGGTTGAGGTCCTTTACGAGCAGTACTTC. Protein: CASSGDRVEVLYEQYF.

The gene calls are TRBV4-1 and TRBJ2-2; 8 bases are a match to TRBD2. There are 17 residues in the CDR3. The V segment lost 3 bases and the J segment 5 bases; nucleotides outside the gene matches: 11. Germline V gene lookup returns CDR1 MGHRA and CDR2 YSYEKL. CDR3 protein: CASSQGDFVAGTGELFF. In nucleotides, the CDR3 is TGCGCCAGCAGCCAGGGGGACTTCGTAGCGGGGACCGGGGAGCTGTTTTTT.

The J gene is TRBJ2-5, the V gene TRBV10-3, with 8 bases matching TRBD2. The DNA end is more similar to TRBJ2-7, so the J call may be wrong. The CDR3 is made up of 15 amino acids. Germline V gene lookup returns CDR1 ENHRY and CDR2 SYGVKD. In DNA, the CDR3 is TGTGCCATCAGTGAAGGGCTAGCGGGCTCCTACGAGCAGTACTTC. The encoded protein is CAISEGLAGSYEQYF.

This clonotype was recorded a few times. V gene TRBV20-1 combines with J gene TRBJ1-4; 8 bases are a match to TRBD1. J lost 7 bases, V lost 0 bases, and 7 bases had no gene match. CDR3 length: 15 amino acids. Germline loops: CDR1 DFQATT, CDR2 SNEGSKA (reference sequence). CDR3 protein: CSARDPQGAGEKLFF. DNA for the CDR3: TGCAGTGCTAGAGATCCCCAGGGGGCAGGTGAAAAACTGTTTTTT.

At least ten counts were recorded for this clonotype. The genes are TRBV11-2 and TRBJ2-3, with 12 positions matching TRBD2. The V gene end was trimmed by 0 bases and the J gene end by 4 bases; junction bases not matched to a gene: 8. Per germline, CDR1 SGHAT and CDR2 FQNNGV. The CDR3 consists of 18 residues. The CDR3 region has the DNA TGTGCCAGCAGCTTAGAAGGGTCTAGCGGGGGGGCCGCAGATACGCAGTATTTT. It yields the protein CASSLEGSSGGAADTQYF.

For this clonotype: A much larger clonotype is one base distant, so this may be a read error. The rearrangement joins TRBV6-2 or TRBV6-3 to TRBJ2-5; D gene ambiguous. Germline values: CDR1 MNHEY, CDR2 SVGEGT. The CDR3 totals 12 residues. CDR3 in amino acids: CASSYSQETQHF. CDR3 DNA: TGTGCCAGCAGTTACTCCCAAGAGACCCAGCACTTC.

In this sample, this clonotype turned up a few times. The CDR3 DNA is TGTGCCAGCTCACCACCAGGACAGGGATTGGAGACCCAGTACTTC. It codes for CASSPPGQGLETQYF. V is TRBV18 and J is TRBJ2-1; 8 positions agree with TRBD1. The J call is doubtful: the DNA matches TRBJ2-5 better. CDR1 is KGHSH and CDR2 is LQKENI in the germline V gene. The CDR3 has 15 residues.

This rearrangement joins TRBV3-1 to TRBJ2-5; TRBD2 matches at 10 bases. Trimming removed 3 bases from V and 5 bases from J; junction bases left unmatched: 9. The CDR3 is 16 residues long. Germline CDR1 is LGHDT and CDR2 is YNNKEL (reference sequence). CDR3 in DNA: TGTGCCAGCAGCCAGGCTCTAGCGGGAGTGGAGGAGACCCAGTACTTC. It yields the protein CASSQALAGVEETQYF.

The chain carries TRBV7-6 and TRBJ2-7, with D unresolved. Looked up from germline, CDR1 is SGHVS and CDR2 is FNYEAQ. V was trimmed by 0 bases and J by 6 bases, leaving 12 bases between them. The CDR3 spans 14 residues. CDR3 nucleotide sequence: TGTGCCAGCAGCTTAGCGTTTTCCACGGCCGAGCAGTACTTC. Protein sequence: CASSLAFSTAEQYF.

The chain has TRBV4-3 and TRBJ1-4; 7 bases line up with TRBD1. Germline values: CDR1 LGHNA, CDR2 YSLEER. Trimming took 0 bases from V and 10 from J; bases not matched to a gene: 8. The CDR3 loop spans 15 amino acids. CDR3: CASSQDRQGIGKLFF. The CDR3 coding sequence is TGCGCCAGCAGCCAAGATAGACAGGGAATAGGAAAACTGTTTTTT.

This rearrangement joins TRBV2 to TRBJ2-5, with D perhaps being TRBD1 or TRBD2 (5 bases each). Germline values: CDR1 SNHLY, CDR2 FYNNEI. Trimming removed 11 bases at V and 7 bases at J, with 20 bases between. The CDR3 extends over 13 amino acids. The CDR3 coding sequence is TGTGCCCGAGGATATGGGGGTTATGCGACCCAGTACTTC. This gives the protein CARGYGGYATQYF.

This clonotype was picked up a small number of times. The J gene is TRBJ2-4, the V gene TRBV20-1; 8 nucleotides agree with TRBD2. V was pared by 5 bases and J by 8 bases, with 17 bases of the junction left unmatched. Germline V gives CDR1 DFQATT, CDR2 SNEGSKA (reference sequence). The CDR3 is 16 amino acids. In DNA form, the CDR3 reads TGCAGTGCTCCCGATCCTAACCGGGAGGGTTTCTACATTCAGTACTTC. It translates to CSAPDPNREGFYIQYF.

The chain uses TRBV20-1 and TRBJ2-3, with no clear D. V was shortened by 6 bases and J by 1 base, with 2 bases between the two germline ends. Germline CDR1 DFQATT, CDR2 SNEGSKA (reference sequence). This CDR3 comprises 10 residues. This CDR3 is CSAGTDTQYF. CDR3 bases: TGCAGTGCCGGCACAGATACGCAGTATTTT.

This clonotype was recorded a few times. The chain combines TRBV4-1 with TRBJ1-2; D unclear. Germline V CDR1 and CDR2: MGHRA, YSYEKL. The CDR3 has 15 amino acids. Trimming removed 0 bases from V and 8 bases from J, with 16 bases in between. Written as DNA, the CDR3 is TGCGCCAGCAGCCAAGAAACGGGGTTCTCAAGGGGCTACACCTTC. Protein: CASSQETGFSRGYTF.

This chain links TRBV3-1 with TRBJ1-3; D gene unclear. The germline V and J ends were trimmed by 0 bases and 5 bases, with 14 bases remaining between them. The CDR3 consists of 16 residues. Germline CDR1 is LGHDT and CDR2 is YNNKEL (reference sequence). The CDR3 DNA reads TGTGCCAGCAGCCAAGAGGAACAGAGAATGAGAAACACCATATATTTT. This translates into CASSQEEQRMRNTIYF.

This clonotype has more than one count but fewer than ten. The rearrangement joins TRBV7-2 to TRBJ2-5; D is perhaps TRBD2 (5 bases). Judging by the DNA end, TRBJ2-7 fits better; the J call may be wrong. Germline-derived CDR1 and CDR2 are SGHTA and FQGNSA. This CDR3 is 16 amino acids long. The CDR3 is CASSLGRGHTNYEQYF. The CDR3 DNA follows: TGTGCCAGCAGCTTAGGAAGAGGGCACACTAACTACGAGCAGTACTTC.

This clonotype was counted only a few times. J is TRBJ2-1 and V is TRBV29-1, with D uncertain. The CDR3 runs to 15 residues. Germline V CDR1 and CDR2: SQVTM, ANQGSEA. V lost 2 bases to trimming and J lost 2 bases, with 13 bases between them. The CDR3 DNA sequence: TGCAGCGTTGAAATGGCGGAGAGTACCTACAATGAGCAGTTCTTC. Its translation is CSVEMAESTYNEQFF.

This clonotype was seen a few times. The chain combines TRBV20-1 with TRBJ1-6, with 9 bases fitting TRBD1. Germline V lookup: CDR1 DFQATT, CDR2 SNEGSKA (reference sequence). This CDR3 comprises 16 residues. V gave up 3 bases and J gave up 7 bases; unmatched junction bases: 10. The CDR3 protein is CSASGNRGRVNSPLHF. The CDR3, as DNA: TGCAGTGCTAGCGGTAACAGGGGGCGCGTGAATTCACCCCTCCACTTT.

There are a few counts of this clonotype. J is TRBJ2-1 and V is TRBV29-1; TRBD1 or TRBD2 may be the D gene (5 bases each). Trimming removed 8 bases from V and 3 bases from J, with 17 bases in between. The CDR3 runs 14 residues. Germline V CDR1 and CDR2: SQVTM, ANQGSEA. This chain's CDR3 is CSMCRDGYYNEQFF. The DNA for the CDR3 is TGCAGCATGTGCCGGGACGGATACTACAATGAGCAGTTCTTC.

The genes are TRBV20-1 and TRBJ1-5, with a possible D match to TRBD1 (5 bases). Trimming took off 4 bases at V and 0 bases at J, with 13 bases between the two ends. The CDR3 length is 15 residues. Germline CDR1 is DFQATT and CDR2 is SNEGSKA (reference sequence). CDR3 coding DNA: TGCAGTGCTAAGACCCTCAGGGATAGCAATCAGCCCCAGCATTTT. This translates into CSAKTLRDSNQPQHF.

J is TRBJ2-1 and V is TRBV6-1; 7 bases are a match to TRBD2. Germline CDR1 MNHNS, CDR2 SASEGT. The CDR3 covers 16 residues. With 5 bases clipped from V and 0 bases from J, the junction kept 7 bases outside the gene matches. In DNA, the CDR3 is TGTGCCAGCAGTCGCCTGGGACTAAGCTCCTACAATGAGCAGTTCTTC. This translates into CASSRLGLSSYNEQFF.

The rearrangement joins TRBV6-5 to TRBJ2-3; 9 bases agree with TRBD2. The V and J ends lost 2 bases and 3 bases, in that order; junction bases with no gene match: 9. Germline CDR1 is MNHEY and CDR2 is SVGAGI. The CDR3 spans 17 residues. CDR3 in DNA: TGTGCCAGCAGTTACCGAATGGCGGGAGGGCCGACAGATACGCAGTATTTT. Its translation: CASSYRMAGGPTDTQYF.

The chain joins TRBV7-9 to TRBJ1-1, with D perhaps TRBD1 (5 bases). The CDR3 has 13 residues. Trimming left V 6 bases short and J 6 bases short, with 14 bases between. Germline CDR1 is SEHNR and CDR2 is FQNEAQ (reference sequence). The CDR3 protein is CASSPLRGSEAFF. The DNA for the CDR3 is TGTGCCAGCAGTCCCTTAAGGGGATCTGAAGCTTTCTTT.

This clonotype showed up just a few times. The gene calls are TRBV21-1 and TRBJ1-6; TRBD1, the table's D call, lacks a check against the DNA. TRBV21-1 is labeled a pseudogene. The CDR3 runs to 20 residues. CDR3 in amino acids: CASSPKEETGESSYNSPLHF. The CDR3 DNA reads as TGTGCCAGCAGCCCCAAAGAGGAGACAGGGGAGAGCTCCTATAATTCACCCCTCCACTTT.

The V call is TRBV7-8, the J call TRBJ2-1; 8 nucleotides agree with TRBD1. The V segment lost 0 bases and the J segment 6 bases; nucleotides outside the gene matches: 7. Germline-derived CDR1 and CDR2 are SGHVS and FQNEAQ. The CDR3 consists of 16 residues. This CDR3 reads CASSLARDRKGNEQFF. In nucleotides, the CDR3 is TGTGCCAGCAGCTTAGCCCGGGACAGGAAAGGCAATGAGCAGTTCTTC. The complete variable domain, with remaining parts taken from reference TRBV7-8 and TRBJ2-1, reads GAGVSQSPRYKVAKRGQDVALRCDPISGHVSLFWYQQALGQGPEFLTYFQNEAQLDKSGLPSDRFFAERPEGSVSTLKIQRTQQEDSAVYLCASSLARDRKGNEQFFGPGTRLTVL.